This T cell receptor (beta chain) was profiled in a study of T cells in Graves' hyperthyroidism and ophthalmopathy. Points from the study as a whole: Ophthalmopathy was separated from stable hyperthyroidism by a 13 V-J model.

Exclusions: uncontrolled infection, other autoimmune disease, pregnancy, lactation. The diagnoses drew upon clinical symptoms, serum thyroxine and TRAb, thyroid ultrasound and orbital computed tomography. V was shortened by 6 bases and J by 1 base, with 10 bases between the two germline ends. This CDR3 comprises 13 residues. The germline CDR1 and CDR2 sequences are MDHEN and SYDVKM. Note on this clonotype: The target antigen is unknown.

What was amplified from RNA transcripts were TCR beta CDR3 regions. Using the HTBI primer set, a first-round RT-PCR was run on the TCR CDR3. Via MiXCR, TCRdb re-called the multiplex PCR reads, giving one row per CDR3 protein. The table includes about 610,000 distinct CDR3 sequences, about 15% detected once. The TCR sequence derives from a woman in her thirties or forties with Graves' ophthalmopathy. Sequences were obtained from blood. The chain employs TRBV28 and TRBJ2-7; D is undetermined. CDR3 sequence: CASRNTASYEQYF. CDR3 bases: TGTGCCAGCAGGAACACAGCTTCCTACGAGCAGTACTTC.